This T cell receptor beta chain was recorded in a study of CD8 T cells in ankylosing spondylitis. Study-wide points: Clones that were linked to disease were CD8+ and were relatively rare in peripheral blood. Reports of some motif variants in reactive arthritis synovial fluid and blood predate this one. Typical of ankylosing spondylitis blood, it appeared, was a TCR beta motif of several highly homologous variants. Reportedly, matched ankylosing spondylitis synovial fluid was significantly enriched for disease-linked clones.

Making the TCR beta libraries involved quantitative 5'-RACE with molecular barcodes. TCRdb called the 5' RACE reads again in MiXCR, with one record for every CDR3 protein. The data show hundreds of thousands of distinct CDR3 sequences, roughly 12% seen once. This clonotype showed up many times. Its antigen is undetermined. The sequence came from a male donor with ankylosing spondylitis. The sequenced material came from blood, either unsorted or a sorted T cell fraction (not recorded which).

The chain's CDR3 is CASSLVSGQGANEQYF. For the CDR3, the DNA is TGCGCCAGCAGCTTGGTTTCCGGACAGGGGGCCAACGAGCAGTACTTC. The genes are TRBV5-1 and TRBJ2-7; TRBD1 agrees at 11 bases. V lost 0 bases to trimming and J lost 5 bases; unmatched junction nucleotides: 7. The germline V gene has CDR1 SGHRS and CDR2 YFSETQ. This CDR3 has 16 residues.